This T cell receptor beta chain was documented in a study of CD8 T cell repertoires and HIV-1 epitope variants. Study at large: Twenty-five autologous and known Gag and Nef epitope variant peptides each stimulated T cells separately. Controls included no peptide, Ebola AY9 epitope, and a CMV, EBV, flu pool. Tested: three Gag epitope families, Nef HW9 and YT9.

Concerning this clone itself: Its antigen is undetermined.

V trimming: 8 bases; J trimming: 3 bases; junction bases outside the gene matches: 8. The CDR3 covers 15 residues. Germline values: CDR1 LGHNA, CDR2 YNFKEQ. Survey-depth immunoSEQ sequencing covered TCR beta CDR3 regions. Sequencing used immunoSEQ multiplex PCR; TCRdb keeps in-frame clones, though not all of them. The sample contains roughly 6,800 clones, around three fifths of which appear only once. Sequenced input: cultured CD8+ T cells derived from PBMCs. This receptor was obtained from a male donor with HIV. The chain joins TRBV4-2 to TRBJ2-3, with 10 bases matching TRBD2. This CDR3 is CASRNLSGGTDTQYF. The CDR3 DNA sequence: TGTGCCAGCCGAAACCTTAGCGGGGGGACAGATACGCAGTATTTT.